These T cell receptor beta chains were read from a single sample in a study of regulatory T cells in long-lasting Graves disease. From the multiplex PCR reads, TCRdb called clonotypes with MiXCR, one entry per CDR3 protein. The data hold around 240,000 distinct CDR3 sequences, with about 18% observed a single time. This same sample was also part of a study on T cells in Graves' hyperthyroidism and ophthalmopathy.

The sequencing here drew on peripheral blood mononuclear cells (PBMCs), taken at new diagnosis, from a patient treated with antithyroid drugs. The source is a woman in her 30s with Graves disease. Both conserved end residues are part of each CDR3. The D gene is left open where the match is weak. Size is omitted from some rows. Given values are once, few, many or a class for expanded clones.

clone_size: many; v_call: TRBV6-1; j_call: TRBJ1-1; d_call: .; cdr3_aa: CASSEVDWTAFF; cdr3_nt: TGTGCCAGCAGTGAAGTCGATTGGACAGCTTTCTTT
clone_size: many; v_call: TRBV5-1; j_call: TRBJ2-3; d_call: TRBD1; cdr3_aa: CASSPDRGGTDTQYF; cdr3_nt: TGTGCCAGCAGCCCGGACAGGGGAGGAACAGATACGCAGTATTTT
clone_size: many; v_call: TRBV20-1; j_call: TRBJ1-4; d_call: .; cdr3_aa: CSARERGANEKLFF; cdr3_nt: TGCAGTGCTAGAGAGAGAGGGGCTAATGAAAAACTGTTTTTT
clone_size: many; v_call: TRBV3-1; j_call: TRBJ1-1; d_call: .; cdr3_aa: CASSQEYRSTEAFF; cdr3_nt: TGTGCCAGCAGCCAAGAGTACAGGAGCACTGAAGCTTTCTTT
clone_size: many; v_call: TRBV6-2/TRBV6-3; j_call: TRBJ1-5; d_call: TRBD1; cdr3_aa: CASSLGQYSNQPQHF; cdr3_nt: TGTGCCAGCAGCCTGGGACAGTATAGCAATCAGCCCCAGCATTTT
clone_size: few; v_call: TRBV7-9; j_call: TRBJ1-5; d_call: .; cdr3_aa: CASSPMGRGSSNQPQHF; cdr3_nt: TGTGCCAGCAGCCCTATGGGGAGGGGCAGTAGCAATCAGCCCCAGCATTTT
clone_size: few; v_call: TRBV29-1; j_call: TRBJ2-2; d_call: TRBD2; cdr3_aa: CSARRRGGFGDTGELFF; cdr3_nt: TGCAGCGCCCGCCGGAGGGGAGGGTTTGGCGACACCGGGGAGCTGTTTTTT
clone_size: many; v_call: TRBV12-3/TRBV12-4; j_call: TRBJ1-1; d_call: .; cdr3_aa: CASTKTGRNTEAFF; cdr3_nt: TGTGCCAGCACCAAGACTGGGAGGAACACTGAAGCTTTCTTT
clone_size: .; v_call: TRBV2; j_call: TRBJ1-3; d_call: .; cdr3_aa: CASNWARGGNTIYF; cdr3_nt: TGTGCCAGCAATTGGGCCAGGGGAGGAAACACCATATATTTT
clone_size: .; v_call: TRBV6-1; j_call: TRBJ2-7; d_call: TRBD1; cdr3_aa: CASIPTTGGYEQYF; cdr3_nt: TGTGCCAGCATCCCTACCACAGGGGGGTACGAGCAGTACTTC
clone_size: many; v_call: TRBV5-1; j_call: TRBJ2-2; d_call: TRBD1; cdr3_aa: CASSGGQGPGELFF; cdr3_nt: TGCGCCAGCAGCGGAGGACAGGGTCCCGGGGAGCTGTTTTTT
clone_size: .; v_call: TRBV20-1; j_call: TRBJ1-2; d_call: .; cdr3_aa: CSARSKRGDYGYTF; cdr3_nt: TGCAGTGCTAGATCAAAAAGGGGAGACTATGGCTACACCTTC
clone_size: many; v_call: TRBV6-2/TRBV6-3; j_call: TRBJ2-1; d_call: TRBD2; cdr3_aa: CATTLRGGGCYEQFF; cdr3_nt: TGTGCCACTACCTTGAGGGGCGGGGGGTGCTATGAGCAGTTCTTC
clone_size: many; v_call: TRBV2; j_call: TRBJ2-5; d_call: TRBD1; cdr3_aa: CASRSLLGQVLQETQYF; cdr3_nt: TGTGCCAGCAGATCCCTACTGGGACAGGTACTCCAAGAGACCCAGTACTTC
clone_size: many; v_call: TRBV3-1; j_call: TRBJ1-1; d_call: .; cdr3_aa: CASSQVLSRALNTEAFF; cdr3_nt: TGTGCCAGCAGCCAAGTCCTATCGAGGGCCTTGAACACTGAAGCTTTCTTT
clone_size: .; v_call: TRBV29-1; j_call: TRBJ1-2; d_call: TRBD1; cdr3_aa: CSVEVQGARGYTF; cdr3_nt: TGCAGCGTTGAAGTGCAGGGGGCGCGTGGCTACACCTTC
clone_size: many; v_call: TRBV2; j_call: TRBJ2-1; d_call: TRBD2; cdr3_aa: CASSEGLAGSEQFF; cdr3_nt: TGTGCCAGCAGTGAGGGACTAGCGGGGTCTGAGCAGTTCTTC
clone_size: many; v_call: TRBV20-1; j_call: TRBJ1-1; d_call: TRBD1; cdr3_aa: CSAGQVNTEAFF; cdr3_nt: TGCAGTGCTGGACAGGTGAACACTGAAGCTTTCTTT
clone_size: many; v_call: TRBV5-1; j_call: TRBJ1-1; d_call: .; cdr3_aa: CASSLFSGELGTEAFF; cdr3_nt: TGCGCCAGCAGCTTATTCTCAGGGGAGTTGGGCACTGAAGCTTTCTTT
clone_size: many; v_call: TRBV20-1; j_call: TRBJ1-3; d_call: .; cdr3_aa: CSARDPGRFSGNTIYF; cdr3_nt: TGCAGTGCTAGGGACCCTGGCCGATTCTCTGGAAACACCATATATTTT
clone_size: many; v_call: TRBV19; j_call: TRBJ1-5; d_call: .; cdr3_aa: CASSMLNGGVMDQPQHF; cdr3_nt: TGTGCCAGTAGTATGTTAAACGGGGGGGTAATGGATCAGCCCCAGCATTTT
clone_size: medium-sized; v_call: TRBV7-8; j_call: TRBJ2-2; d_call: .; cdr3_aa: CASSFMEAGSGELFF; cdr3_nt: TGTGCCAGCAGCTTTATGGAAGCTGGGAGCGGGGAGCTGTTTTTT
clone_size: many; v_call: TRBV2; j_call: TRBJ1-1; d_call: .; cdr3_aa: CASGVSEAFF; cdr3_nt: TGTGCCAGCGGGGTTAGTGAAGCTTTCTTT
clone_size: few; v_call: TRBV10-3; j_call: TRBJ1-1; d_call: .; cdr3_aa: CAISLRGLSTEAFF; cdr3_nt: TGTGCCATCAGCCTCAGGGGTCTAAGCACTGAAGCTTTCTTT
clone_size: many; v_call: TRBV2; j_call: TRBJ1-1; d_call: TRBD1; cdr3_aa: CASSPLTGGKNTEAFF; cdr3_nt: TGTGCCAGCAGCCCCTTGACAGGGGGGAAGAACACTGAAGCTTTCTTT
clone_size: many; v_call: TRBV20-1; j_call: TRBJ2-7; d_call: .; cdr3_aa: CSADLAYEQYF; cdr3_nt: TGCAGTGCGGACTTGGCCTACGAGCAGTACTTC
clone_size: .; v_call: TRBV20-1; j_call: TRBJ2-5; d_call: TRBD2; cdr3_aa: CSARDPPGTSGGRGTQYF; cdr3_nt: TGCAGTGCTAGAGATCCCCCAGGGACTAGCGGGGGGAGAGGGACCCAGTACTTC
clone_size: many; v_call: TRBV10-3; j_call: TRBJ2-2; d_call: TRBD1; cdr3_aa: CAISDGPRGQANTGELFF; cdr3_nt: TGTGCCATCAGTGACGGACCGCGGGGACAGGCCAACACCGGGGAGCTGTTTTTT
clone_size: many; v_call: TRBV6-5; j_call: TRBJ2-7; d_call: TRBD1; cdr3_aa: CASSTRQGAYEQYF; cdr3_nt: TGTGCCAGCAGTACTCGACAGGGGGCCTACGAGCAGTACTTC
clone_size: .; v_call: TRBV6-1; j_call: TRBJ2-5; d_call: .; cdr3_aa: CASSPRAAQETQYF; cdr3_nt: TGTGCCAGCAGTCCTCGAGCGGCTCAAGAGACCCAGTACTTC
clone_size: many; v_call: TRBV5-1; j_call: TRBJ2-7; d_call: .; cdr3_aa: CASSLVVPYEQYF; cdr3_nt: TGTGCCAGCAGCTTGGTCGTACCCTACGAGCAGTACTTC